The 9 T cell receptor beta chains in this list originate from one sample, sequenced in a study of blood T cell repertoires in COVID-19. Profiled with immunoSEQ multiplex PCR; TCRdb holds only in-frame clones, not every one. The sample has under 130,000 clones, roughly 84% seen once. Source material: peripheral blood. These receptors originate from a human donor in a cohort sampled during active or convalescent COVID-19.

The chain couples TRBV28 to TRBJ2-2; TRBD1 might be the D (5 bases). CDR3 length equals 15 residues. Germline V gene sequence: CDR1 MDHEN, CDR2 SYDVKM. V shed 0 bases and J shed 6 bases, with 11 bases lying between them. The CDR3 loop reads CASSLWATGSGELFF. DNA for the CDR3: TGTGCCAGCAGTTTATGGGCAACAGGCTCCGGGGAGCTGTTTTTT.

The chain recombines TRBV5-1 with TRBJ1-2; TRBD1 agrees at 12 bases. Germline CDR1 reads SGHRS; CDR2 reads YFSETQ. Trimming at V came to 4 bases and at J to 4 bases, leaving 5 bases not matched to a gene. This CDR3 has 15 amino acids. CDR3 amino acids: CASSPGTGGFYGYTF. The CDR3 region has the DNA TGCGCCAGCAGCCCCGGGACAGGGGGCTTCTATGGCTACACCTTC. Supplemented by reference TRBV5-1 and TRBJ1-2, the full variable domain reads KAGVTQTPRYLIKTRGQQVTLSCSPISGHRSVSWYQQTPGQGLQFLFEYFSETQRNKGNFPGRFSGRQFSNSRSEMNVSTLELGDSALYLCASSPGTGGFYGYTFGSGTRLTVV.

The V call is TRBV5-1, the J call TRBJ1-4; unclear D gene. The V gene lost 3 bases and the J gene lost 7 bases, with 16 bases spanning the gap. CDR3 size: 15 residues. CDR1 is SGHRS and CDR2 is YFSETQ in the germline V gene. CDR3: CASSSALSGTEKLFF. The CDR3 nucleotides read TGCGCCAGCAGCTCGGCATTATCAGGAACTGAAAAACTGTTTTTT.

This chain uses TRBV5-1 with TRBJ2-7; 7 bases agree with TRBD1. With 0 bases clipped from V and 3 bases from J, the junction kept 15 bases outside the gene matches. The germline V gene encodes CDR1 SGHRS and CDR2 YFSETQ. This CDR3 has 18 amino acids. Here the CDR3 DNA reads TGCGCCAGCAGCTTGGCCACGAGGGGGCCCCAAACTTTCTACGAGCAGTACTTC. Translation gives CASSLATRGPQTFYEQYF.

The J gene is TRBJ2-3, the V gene TRBV2; 9 bases line up with TRBD1. V gave up 6 bases and J gave up 0 bases; unmatched junction bases: 4. The CDR3 runs 15 residues. CDR1 and CDR2 from the germline V gene are SNHLY and FYNNEI. CDR3 sequence: CASRDRGFSTDTQYF. The CDR3 bases are TGTGCCAGCAGGGACAGGGGATTTAGCACAGATACGCAGTATTTT.

This clone is a singleton in its sample. This sequence joins TRBV12-3 or TRBV12-4 and TRBJ1-1; 10 bases are a match to TRBD1. The V segment lost 6 bases and the J segment 10 bases; nucleotides outside the gene matches: 8. This CDR3 has 13 amino acids. This chain's CDR3 is CASSPTGGLVAFF. Here the CDR3 DNA reads TGTGCCAGCAGCCCGACAGGGGGCTTGGTAGCTTTCTTT.

The CDR3 nucleotides read TGTGCCAGCAGTATCTTCCAGGGGAGCACCGGGGAGCTGTTTTTT. This codes for CASSIFQGSTGELFF. The chain uses TRBV28 and TRBJ2-2; TRBD1 is a possible D gene (6 bases). Per the germline V gene, CDR1 is MDHEN and CDR2 is SYDVKM. V was shortened by 5 bases and J by 4 bases, with 14 bases between the two germline ends. This CDR3 contains 15 residues. Full variable domain (rest looked up from reference TRBV28 and TRBJ2-2): DVKVTQSSRYLVKRTGEKVFLECVQDMDHENMFWYRQDPGLGLRLIYFSYDVKMKEKGDIPEGYSVSREKKERFSLILESASTNQTSMYLCASSIFQGSTGELFFGEGSRLTVL.

The chain recombines TRBV18 with TRBJ1-1; 8 positions agree with TRBD1. Germline V gives CDR1 KGHSH, CDR2 LQKENI. The length of the CDR3 is 16 residues. The trim removed 1 base at V and 0 bases at J, leaving 4 bases unmatched. CDR3 region: CASSPLDRDMNTEAFF. CDR3 DNA sequence: TGTGCCAGCTCACCACTGGACAGGGACATGAACACTGAAGCTTTCTTT.

CDR3 bases: TGTGCCTGGAATAGGGTAGGGACAGGAGGCGGCTACACCTTC. It translates to CAWNRVGTGGGYTF. V gene TRBV30 combines with J gene TRBJ1-2; 8 bases agree with TRBD1. The CDR3 is 14 residues long. CDR1 and CDR2 (germline): GTSNPN, SVGIG (reference sequence). V shed 4 bases, J shed 8 bases, and the junction held 12 bases outside the gene matches.